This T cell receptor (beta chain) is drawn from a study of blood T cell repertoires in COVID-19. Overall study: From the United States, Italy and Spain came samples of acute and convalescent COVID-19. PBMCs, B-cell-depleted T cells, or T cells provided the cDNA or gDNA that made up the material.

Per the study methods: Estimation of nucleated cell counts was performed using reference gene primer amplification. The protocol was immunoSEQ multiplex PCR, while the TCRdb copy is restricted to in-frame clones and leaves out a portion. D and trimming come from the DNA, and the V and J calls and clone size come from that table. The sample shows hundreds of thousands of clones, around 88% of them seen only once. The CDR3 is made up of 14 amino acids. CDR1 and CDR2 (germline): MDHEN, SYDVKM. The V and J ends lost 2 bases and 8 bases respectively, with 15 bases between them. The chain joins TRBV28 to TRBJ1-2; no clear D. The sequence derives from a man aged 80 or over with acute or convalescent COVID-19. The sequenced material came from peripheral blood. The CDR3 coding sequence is TGTGCCAGCAGTTTAACCAGTAGGCCGGGAGGCTACACCTTC. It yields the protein CASSLTSRPGGYTF.